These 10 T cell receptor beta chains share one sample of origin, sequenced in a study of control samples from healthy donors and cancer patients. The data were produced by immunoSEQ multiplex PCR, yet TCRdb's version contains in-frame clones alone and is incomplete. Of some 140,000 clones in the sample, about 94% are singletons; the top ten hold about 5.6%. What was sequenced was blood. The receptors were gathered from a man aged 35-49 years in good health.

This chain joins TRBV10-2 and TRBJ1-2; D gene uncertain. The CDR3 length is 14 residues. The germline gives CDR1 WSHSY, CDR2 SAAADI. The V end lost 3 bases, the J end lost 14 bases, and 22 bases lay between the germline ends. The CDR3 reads CASSDGDTIPLGTF. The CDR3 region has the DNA TGCGCCAGCAGTGACGGAGACACTATCCCCCTGGGAACCTTC.

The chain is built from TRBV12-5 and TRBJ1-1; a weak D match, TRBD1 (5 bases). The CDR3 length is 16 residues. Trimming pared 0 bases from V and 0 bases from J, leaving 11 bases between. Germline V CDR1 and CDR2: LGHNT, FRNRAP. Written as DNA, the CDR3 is TGTGCTAGTGGTTTGGTAATGGGGACCCTGAACACTGAAGCTTTCTTT. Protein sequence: CASGLVMGTLNTEAFF.

The CDR3 sequence is CASRDRSQPQHF. Written as DNA, the CDR3 is TGTGCCAGCCGGGACAGGAGTCAGCCCCAGCATTTT. The genes are TRBV28 and TRBJ1-5; 8 nucleotides align to TRBD1. CDR1 MDHEN and CDR2 SYDVKM come from the germline V gene. With 8 bases clipped from V and 6 bases from J, the junction kept 3 bases outside the gene matches. The CDR3 consists of 12 residues.

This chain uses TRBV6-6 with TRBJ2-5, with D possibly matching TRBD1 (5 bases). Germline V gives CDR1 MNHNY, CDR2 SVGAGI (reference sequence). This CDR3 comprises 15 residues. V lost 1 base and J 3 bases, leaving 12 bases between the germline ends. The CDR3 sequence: CASSYWGLREETQYF. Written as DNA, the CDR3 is TGTGCCAGCAGTTACTGGGGCCTCAGGGAAGAGACCCAGTACTTC.

As DNA, the CDR3 is TGTGCCAGCAGCCCCCCGCCCCCTGGGACTGAAGCTTTCTTT. It specifies CASSPPPPGTEAFF. The chain carries TRBV7-9 and TRBJ1-1; no reliable D call. The CDR3 totals 14 residues. With 5 bases removed from V and 5 bases from J, the gap between germline ends came to 15 bases. Germline V gene lookup returns CDR1 SEHNR and CDR2 FQNEAQ (reference sequence).

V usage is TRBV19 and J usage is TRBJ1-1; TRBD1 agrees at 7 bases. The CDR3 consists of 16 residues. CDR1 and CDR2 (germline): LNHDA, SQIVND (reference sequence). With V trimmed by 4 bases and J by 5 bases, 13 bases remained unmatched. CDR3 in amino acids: CASSTPDRLLSTEAFF. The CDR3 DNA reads TGTGCCAGTAGTACTCCGGACAGGCTTTTAAGTACTGAAGCTTTCTTT.

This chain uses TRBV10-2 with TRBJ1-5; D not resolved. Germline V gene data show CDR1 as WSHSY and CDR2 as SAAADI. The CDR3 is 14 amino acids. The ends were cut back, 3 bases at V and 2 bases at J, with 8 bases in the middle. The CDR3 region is CASSDGQGNQPQHF. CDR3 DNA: TGCGCCAGCAGTGATGGGCAGGGCAATCAGCCCCAGCATTTT.

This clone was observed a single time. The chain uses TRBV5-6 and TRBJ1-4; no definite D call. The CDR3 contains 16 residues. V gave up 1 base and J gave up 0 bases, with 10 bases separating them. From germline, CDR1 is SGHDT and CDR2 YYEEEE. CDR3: CASSLQTTTTNEKLFF. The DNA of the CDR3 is TGTGCCAGCAGCTTGCAAACCACCACAACTAATGAAAAACTGTTTTTT.

DNA for the CDR3: TGTGCCAGCAGCGTAGAGGGAGGGTCGGGGACTGAAGCTTTCTTT. As protein: CASSVEGGSGTEAFF. The rearrangement joins TRBV9 to TRBJ1-1; D gene ambiguous. Germline CDR1 reads SGDLS; CDR2 reads YYNGEE. This CDR3 spans 15 amino acids. V was pared by 0 bases and J by 5 bases, with 14 bases between. Together with reference TRBV9 and TRBJ1-1, the CDR3 gives the full variable domain: DSGVTQTPKHLITATGQRVTLRCSPRSGDLSVYWYQQSLDQGLQFLIQYYNGEERAKGNILERFSAQQFPDLHSELNLSSLELGDSALYFCASSVEGGSGTEAFFGQGTRLTVV.

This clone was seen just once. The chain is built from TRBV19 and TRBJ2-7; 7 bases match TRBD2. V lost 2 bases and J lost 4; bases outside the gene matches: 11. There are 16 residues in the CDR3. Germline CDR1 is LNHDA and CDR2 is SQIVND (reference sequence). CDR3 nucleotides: TGTGCCAGTAGTATAAGGGCAGTCGGGGGGATATACGAGCAGTACTTC. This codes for CASSIRAVGGIYEQYF.